The 24 T cell receptor beta chains presented below share a single source sample, sequenced in a study of blood T cell repertoires in COVID-19. Sequencing was performed with immunoSEQ multiplex PCR; in TCRdb, only in-frame clones are kept and a portion is missing. The table has about 260,000 clones, roughly 90% seen once. The sample comprised peripheral blood. These receptor sequences come from a young man with active or convalescent COVID-19.

This clone was picked up one time. The genes are TRBV10-3 and TRBJ1-1; D may be TRBD1 (6 bases). Trimming left V 4 bases short and J 4 bases short, with 16 bases between. CDR1 and CDR2 from the germline V gene are ENHRY and SYGVKD. The CDR3 length is 15 residues. The CDR3 DNA reads as TGTGCCATCAGTGCGAGACAGGCTCAGGGCACTGAAGCTTTCTTT. Its protein product is CAISARQAQGTEAFF.

This rearrangement joins TRBV4-1 to TRBJ2-3, with 11 nucleotides matching TRBD2. The CDR3 runs 17 residues. In germline, CDR1 is MGHRA, CDR2 YSYEKL. The ends lost 4 bases at V and 0 bases at J; junction bases unmatched: 6. CDR3 in amino acids: CASSPNIAGGSTDTQYF. The CDR3 nucleotides are TGCGCCAGCAGCCCCAATATAGCGGGGGGGAGCACAGATACGCAGTATTTT.

The chain employs TRBV6-5 and TRBJ2-7; 8 bases fit TRBD1. Germline V gene sequence: CDR1 MNHEY, CDR2 SVGAGI. Germline trimming cut 4 bases from V and 6 bases from J; bases unmatched to any gene: 5. The CDR3 length is 13 residues. The CDR3, as DNA: TGTGCCAGCAGTTCTCGACAGGGGTCCGAGCAGTACTTC. Translation gives CASSSRQGSEQYF.

The chain couples TRBV3-1 (or the pseudogene TRBV3-2) to TRBJ1-1; unclear D gene. Deletions cut 0 bases from V and 6 bases from J, with 11 bases between. This CDR3 has 14 residues. Looked up from germline, CDR1 is LGHDT and CDR2 is YNNKEL (reference sequence). The chain's CDR3 is CASSQDLVRAEAFF. The DNA for the CDR3 is TGTGCCAGCAGCCAAGATTTAGTACGGGCTGAAGCTTTCTTT.

The chain couples TRBV14 to TRBJ2-7; no reliable D call. The CDR3 totals 15 residues. Germline V gene sequence: CDR1 SGHDN, CDR2 FVKESK. Between the trimmed V and J ends, which lost 5 bases and 2 bases, there was a span of 16 bases. The DNA of the CDR3 is TGTGCCAGCAGCTTAAAGGTCCTAGGTACCTACGAGCAGTACTTC. It codes for CASSLKVLGTYEQYF.

As for this clone: Other nucleotide sequences in the sample specify the same CDR3. The rearrangement joins TRBV29-1 to TRBJ1-5, with D unresolved. Trimming shortened V by 4 bases and J by 4 bases, and 11 bases separated the two germline ends. In germline, CDR1 is SQVTM, CDR2 ANQGSEA. The length of the CDR3 is 13 residues. Here the CDR3 DNA reads TGCAGCGTTGGCGAGAACTCAAATCAGCCCCAGCATTTT. This codes for CSVGENSNQPQHF.

The chain carries TRBV4-3 and TRBJ1-1; D is perhaps TRBD1 (5 bases). The CDR3 extends over 14 amino acids. The V gene's germline CDR1 is LGHNA and CDR2 YSLEER. The germline V and J ends were trimmed by 3 bases and 6 bases, with 14 bases remaining between them. CDR3 DNA sequence: TGCGCCAGCAGCCAGAACCAGGGAATACCTGAAGCTTTCTTT. Its translation: CASSQNQGIPEAFF.

This chain links TRBV19 with TRBJ1-2, with TRBD1 matching over 10 bases. The CDR3 is made up of 18 amino acids. V lost 5 bases, J lost 6 bases, and 18 bases stayed unmatched. The germline gives CDR1 LNHDA, CDR2 SQIVND (reference sequence). CDR3 amino acids: CASSPRRQGARWYNGYTF. CDR3 sequence (DNA): TGTGCCAGTAGTCCTCGAAGACAGGGGGCGCGGTGGTACAATGGCTACACCTTC.

The CDR3 region has the DNA TGTGCCAGCAGCTTAGCCTTGACAGGGGCCAGAGGCTACACCTTC. Translation gives CASSLALTGARGYTF. J is TRBJ1-2 and V is TRBV11-2; 8 positions agree with TRBD1. The CDR3 sequence is 15 residues long. V shed 1 base, J shed 8 bases, and the junction held 9 bases outside the gene matches. Germline CDR1 is SGHAT and CDR2 is FQNNGV.

The rearrangement links TRBV4-3 to TRBJ2-1, with a tentative D call TRBD2 (6 bases). CDR1 and CDR2 from the germline V gene are LGHNA and YSLEER. Trimming stripped 0 bases from V and 10 bases from J, with 19 bases between. CDR3 length equals 16 residues. The CDR3 protein is CASSQDPKGLLFEQFF. CDR3 in DNA: TGCGCCAGCAGCCAAGATCCAAAGGGACTCTTATTCGAGCAGTTCTTC.

CDR3 DNA: TGTGCCTGGACAGGGGTGGGTGAAAAACTGTTTTTT. Translation: CAWTGVGEKLFF. The V call is TRBV30, the J call TRBJ1-4; D possibly corresponds to TRBD1 (6 bases). CDR3 size: 12 residues. CDR1 and CDR2 from the germline V gene are GTSNPN and SVGIG (reference sequence). Trimming shortened V by 4 bases and J by 7 bases, and 10 bases separated the two germline ends. Variable domain in full (rest from reference TRBV30 and TRBJ1-4): SQTIHQWPATLVQPVGSPLSLECTVEGTSNPNLYWYRQAAGRGLQLLFYSVGIGQISSEVPQNLSASRPQDRQFILSSKKLLLSDSGFYLCAWTGVGEKLFFGSGTQLSVL.

The chain uses TRBV5-1 and TRBJ2-7, with TRBD2 as a possible D gene (5 bases). The CDR3 runs to 15 residues. Trimming took off 0 bases at V and 3 bases at J, with 13 bases between the two ends. Germline V CDR1 and CDR2: SGHRS, YFSETQ. The CDR3 here is CASSLDGSSVYEQYF. CDR3 bases: TGCGCCAGCAGCTTGGATGGGAGTTCGGTCTACGAGCAGTACTTC.

The rearrangement links TRBV2 to TRBJ1-2; tentatively, D is TRBD1 (6 bases). The CDR3 spans 13 residues. CDR1 is SNHLY, CDR2 FYNNEI, per germline. The V end was cut by 9 bases, the J end by 2 bases, with 13 bases between. The CDR3 sequence: CASRDTNNYGYTF. The CDR3, as DNA: TGTGCCAGTCGGGACACTAACAACTATGGCTACACCTTC.

With respect to this clone: This specimen includes other DNA sequences encoding the same CDR3. This rearrangement joins TRBV5-6 to TRBJ2-7; 11 positions agree with TRBD1. Germline CDR1 SGHDT, CDR2 YYEEEE. Germline trimming cut 3 bases from V and 1 base from J; bases unmatched to any gene: 0. This CDR3 has 14 amino acids. The CDR3 sequence: CASSWDRGSYEQYF. In DNA form, the CDR3 reads TGTGCCAGCAGCTGGGACAGGGGGTCCTACGAGCAGTACTTC.

This chain joins TRBV5-1 and TRBJ2-3; the match to TRBD2 covers 12 bases. Germline V lookup: CDR1 SGHRS, CDR2 YFSETQ. Germline trimming cut 4 bases from V and 1 base from J; bases unmatched to any gene: 10. This CDR3 comprises 18 residues. CDR3 amino acids: CASSTGLAGFVGTDTQYF. The DNA for the CDR3 is TGCGCCAGCAGCACTGGACTAGCGGGGTTTGTCGGCACAGATACGCAGTATTTT.

V is TRBV15 and J is TRBJ2-7, with 8 bases fitting TRBD1. CDR1 is LNHNV, CDR2 YYDKDF, per germline (reference sequence). This CDR3 region has 14 residues. V was clipped by 2 bases and J by 4 bases; unmatched bases: 4. In nucleotides, the CDR3 is TGTGCCACCAGCAGACCCGGACAGGGTTACGAGCAGTACTTC. As protein: CATSRPGQGYEQYF.

This chain connects TRBV27 to TRBJ2-5, with TRBD2 as a possible D gene (6 bases). Germline CDR1 and CDR2: MNHEY and SMNVEV (reference sequence). The CDR3 has 14 residues. V lost 6 bases and J 5 bases, leaving 16 bases between the germline ends. CDR3 amino acids: CASSPMGGGETQYF. The CDR3 DNA follows: TGTGCCAGCAGCCCCATGGGGGGTGGTGAGACCCAGTACTTC.

The chain employs TRBV10-2 and TRBJ2-3; 8 bases are a match to TRBD2. This CDR3 has 14 residues. V lost 8 bases and J lost 0; bases outside the gene matches: 4. CDR1 WSHSY and CDR2 SAAADI come from the germline V gene. CDR3 DNA: TGCGCCAGCCGACAGCGGGGGAGCACAGATACGCAGTATTTT. Amino acids: CASRQRGSTDTQYF.

The chain joins TRBV6-5 to TRBJ1-2, with D perhaps TRBD1 (5 bases). This CDR3 has 14 amino acids. V lost 6 bases to trimming and J lost 2 bases, with 13 bases between them. Germline V gene data show CDR1 as MNHEY and CDR2 as SVGAGI. CDR3 nucleotides: TGTGCCAGCAGAGACCCACAGGACAACTATGGCTACACCTTC. Translated, it gives CASRDPQDNYGYTF.

The J gene is TRBJ2-7, the V gene TRBV21-1; TRBD1 was called by the table and not checked on the DNA. TRBV21-1 is termed a pseudogene. The CDR3 runs 18 residues. The CDR3 coding sequence is TGTGCCAGCAGCAAAAGAACCTGTCCGGACACGAGCTCCTACGAGCAGTACTTC. It yields the protein CASSKRTCPDTSSYEQYF.

The V and J genes are TRBV10-2 and TRBJ1-5, with TRBD1 as a possible D gene (5 bases). The CDR3 covers 14 residues. V was cut by 4 bases and J by 3 bases, with 10 bases left in between. The germline V gene has CDR1 WSHSY and CDR2 SAAADI. The CDR3 region is CASSGRQHNQPQHF. Here the CDR3 DNA reads TGCGCCAGCAGTGGAAGACAGCACAATCAGCCCCAGCATTTT.

The chain employs TRBV18 and TRBJ2-3; 7 positions match TRBD1. CDR3 length: 15 amino acids. Trimming at V came to 5 bases and at J to 1 base, leaving 6 bases not matched to a gene. Germline loops: CDR1 KGHSH, CDR2 LQKENI. The CDR3 DNA reads TGTGCCAGCTCAGGACGACAGGGTGGCACAGATACGCAGTATTTT. Translated: CASSGRQGGTDTQYF.

This CDR3 reads CASSETGQGFTGELFF. The DNA of the CDR3 is TGTGCCAGCAGTGAGACGGGACAGGGGTTCACCGGGGAGCTGTTTTTT. The V and J genes are TRBV2 and TRBJ2-2, with TRBD1 identical over 10 bases. The CDR3 extends over 16 amino acids. Germline lookup yields CDR1 SNHLY and CDR2 FYNNEI. The V segment lost 3 bases and the J segment 4 bases; nucleotides outside the gene matches: 5.

V and J are TRBV5-1 and TRBJ2-6, with D perhaps matching TRBD1 (6 bases). The CDR3 totals 18 residues. V lost 0 bases to trimming and J lost 0 bases, with 13 bases between them. Germline V gene sequence: CDR1 SGHRS, CDR2 YFSETQ. CDR3 DNA: TGCGCCAGCAGCTTGGTAGGGGGAGAACTCTCTGGGGCCAACGTCCTGACTTTC. Protein: CASSLVGGELSGANVLTF.